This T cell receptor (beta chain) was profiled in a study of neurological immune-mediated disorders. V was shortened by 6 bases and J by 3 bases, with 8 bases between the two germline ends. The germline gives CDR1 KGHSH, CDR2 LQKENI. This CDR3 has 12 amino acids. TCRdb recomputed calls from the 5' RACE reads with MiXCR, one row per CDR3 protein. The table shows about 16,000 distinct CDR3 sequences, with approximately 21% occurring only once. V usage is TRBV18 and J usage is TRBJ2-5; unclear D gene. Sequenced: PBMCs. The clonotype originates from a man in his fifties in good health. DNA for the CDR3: TGTGCCAGCTCTATAATCAAAGAGACCCAGTACTTC. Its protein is CASSIIKETQYF.